Each of the 20 T cell receptor beta chains below was sequenced from the same sample in a study of blood T cell repertoires in COVID-19. The method was immunoSEQ multiplex PCR; TCRdb's version includes in-frame clones alone and lacks a portion of them. The sample has around 120,000 clones, 86% seen once. Sequences were obtained from PBMCs or T cells enriched from blood (not recorded which). These receptors originate from a woman aged 45 to 65 who had recovered from COVID-19.

In this sample, this clone turned up once. Other nucleotide sequences from this sample produce the same CDR3. V usage is TRBV5-1 and J usage is TRBJ1-1; D not certain. This CDR3 comprises 14 residues. V was trimmed by 0 bases and J by 2 bases, leaving 8 bases between them. Germline V lookup: CDR1 SGHRS, CDR2 YFSETQ. CDR3 amino acids: CASSLDRGNTEAFF. The CDR3 bases are TGCGCCAGCAGCTTGGATAGAGGAAACACTGAAGCTTTCTTT.

This clone came up once. The CDR3 DNA reads TGTGCCAGCAGCGGACGGGTGGGCGGGGCTCAAGAGACCCAGTACTTC. Its translation: CASSGRVGGAQETQYF. This chain uses TRBV3-1 (or the pseudogene TRBV3-2) with TRBJ2-5; possibly TRBD2 for D (6 bases). This CDR3 region has 16 residues. V was pared by 5 bases and J by 2 bases, with 18 bases between. Germline V lookup: CDR1 LGHDT, CDR2 YNNKEL (reference sequence).

The chain has TRBV4-3 and TRBJ1-1; D possibly corresponds to TRBD1 (6 bases). Trimming took 1 base from V and 4 from J, leaving 13 bases between them. This CDR3 has 15 residues. Germline V lookup: CDR1 LGHNA, CDR2 YSLEER. CDR3 bases: TGCGCCAGCAGCCAAGCGTGGAGGGGGGGCACTGAAGCTTTCTTT. It is translated as CASSQAWRGGTEAFF.

Here the CDR3 DNA reads TGTGCCAGCAGCTCTGACTTGGTCTATGGCTACACCTTC. Its protein is CASSSDLVYGYTF. The chain combines TRBV7-9 with TRBJ1-2, with D unclear. Per the germline V gene, CDR1 is SEHNR and CDR2 is FQNEAQ (reference sequence). Trimming left V 4 bases short and J 4 bases short, with 10 bases between. The CDR3 loop spans 13 amino acids. The full variable domain, in which reference TRBV7-9 and TRBJ1-2 provide the parts outside the CDR3, is DTGVSQNPRHKITKRGQNVTFRCDPISEHNRLYWYRQTLGQGPEFLTYFQNEAQLEKSRLLSDRFSAERPKGSFSTLEIQRTEQGDSAMYLCASSSDLVYGYTFGSGTRLTVV.

The chain recombines TRBV7-9 with TRBJ1-1; 8 bases are shared with TRBD1. Germline V gives CDR1 SEHNR, CDR2 FQNEAQ (reference sequence). This CDR3 spans 17 amino acids. After removal of 4 bases from V and 0 bases from J, the junction contained 10 bases not matched to a gene. CDR3 region: CASSSPPGGGMNTEAFF. CDR3 in DNA: TGTGCCAGCAGCTCTCCCCCAGGGGGCGGAATGAACACTGAAGCTTTCTTT.

In this sample, this clone turned up once. The rearrangement links TRBV15 to TRBJ2-1, with 14 nucleotides matching TRBD2. The CDR3 totals 15 residues. Trimming at V came to 6 bases and at J to 5 bases, leaving 3 bases not matched to a gene. CDR1 is LNHNV and CDR2 is YYDKDF in the germline V gene (reference sequence). CDR3 region: CATSPGLAGDNEQFF. CDR3 coding DNA: TGTGCCACCAGTCCGGGACTAGCGGGGGACAATGAGCAGTTCTTC. Combining the CDR3 with reference TRBV15 and TRBJ2-1 gives the whole variable domain DAMVIQNPRYQVTQFGKPVTLSCSQTLNHNVMYWYQQKSSQAPKLLFHYYDKDFNNEADTPDNFQSRRPNTSFCFLDIRSPGLGDTAMYLCATSPGLAGDNEQFFGPGTRLTVL.

This clone has just a few counts. The V and J genes are TRBV5-1 and TRBJ1-5, with D perhaps matching TRBD1 (6 bases). CDR3 length equals 16 residues. Germline V gene sequence: CDR1 SGHRS, CDR2 YFSETQ. Trimming stripped 4 bases from V and 3 bases from J, with 17 bases between. The CDR3 spells CASSPGSGQINQPQHF. CDR3 nucleotide sequence: TGCGCCAGCAGCCCTGGCTCCGGACAGATCAATCAGCCCCAGCATTTT.

The chain links TRBV7-2 to TRBJ1-5; D unclear. V lost 1 base to trimming and J lost 4 bases, with 11 bases between them. The CDR3 runs 15 residues. Per germline, CDR1 SGHTA and CDR2 FQGNSA. The CDR3 here is CASSLVGGQNQPQHF. The CDR3 DNA follows: TGTGCCAGCAGCTTAGTTGGAGGGCAGAATCAGCCCCAGCATTTT. Using reference TRBV7-2 and TRBJ1-5 for the parts outside the CDR3, the full variable domain is GAGVSQSPSNKVTEKGKDVELRCDPISGHTALYWYRQSLGQGLEFLIYFQGNSAPDKSGLPSDRFSAERTGGSVSTLTIQRTQQEDSAVYLCASSLVGGQNQPQHFGDGTRLSIL.

This chain uses TRBV5-1 with TRBJ1-2; no reliable D call. The CDR3 has 13 residues. Germline assignment: CDR1 SGHRS and CDR2 YFSETQ. V lost 0 bases, J lost 5 bases, and 8 bases lay in between. The CDR3 sequence is CASSLAAGYGYTF. The CDR3 region has the DNA TGCGCCAGCAGCTTGGCGGCAGGATATGGCTACACCTTC.

V is TRBV11-2 and J is TRBJ2-3; 11 nucleotides line up with TRBD2. CDR1 is SGHAT and CDR2 is FQNNGV in the germline V gene. V shed 1 base, J shed 2 bases, and the junction held 2 bases outside the gene matches. The CDR3 length is 16 residues. CDR3 bases: TGTGCCAGCAGCTTAGGGACTAGCGGGCACACAGATACGCAGTATTTT. Translating gives CASSLGTSGHTDTQYF.

V is TRBV27 and J is TRBJ2-7; no reliable D call. The ends were cut back, 3 bases at V and 3 bases at J, with 6 bases in the middle. CDR1 and CDR2 from the germline V gene are MNHEY and SMNVEV (reference sequence). The CDR3 loop spans 12 amino acids. CDR3 region: CASSFPGYEQYF. The CDR3 nucleotides read TGTGCCAGCAGTTTCCCAGGCTACGAGCAGTACTTC.

The V and J genes are TRBV7-9 and TRBJ1-2; D may be TRBD1 (6 bases). CDR3 length: 15 residues. Germline-derived CDR1 and CDR2 are SEHNR and FQNEAQ (reference sequence). Trimming pared 2 bases from V and 3 bases from J, leaving 13 bases between. The CDR3 loop reads CASSLIGGTDYGYTF. DNA of the CDR3: TGTGCCAGCAGCTTAATAGGGGGTACAGACTATGGCTACACCTTC. Looking up the rest from reference TRBV7-9 and TRBJ1-2 gives the full variable domain: DTGVSQNPRHKITKRGQNVTFRCDPISEHNRLYWYRQTLGQGPEFLTYFQNEAQLEKSRLLSDRFSAERPKGSFSTLEIQRTEQGDSAMYLCASSLIGGTDYGYTFGSGTRLTVV.

There are a few counts of this clone. The rearrangement joins TRBV29-1 to TRBJ1-5, with TRBD1 matching over 8 bases. This CDR3 spans 14 amino acids. Per the germline V gene, CDR1 is SQVTM and CDR2 is ANQGSEA. J lost 6 bases, V lost 5 bases, and 9 bases had no gene match. Here the CDR3 reads CSVIDRGFFQPQHF. CDR3 coding DNA: TGCAGCGTTATCGACAGGGGTTTTTTTCAGCCCCAGCATTTT.

This sequence joins TRBV23-1 and TRBJ2-7; 7 bases are a match to TRBD1. TRBV23-1 qualifies as an ORF whose function is uncertain. The CDR3 runs to 14 residues. V lost 3 bases to trimming and J lost 4 bases; unmatched junction nucleotides: 6. The CDR3 DNA sequence: TGCGCCAGCAGTCATTCGGGACAGCCGTACGAGCAGTACTTC. It is translated as CASSHSGQPYEQYF.

This rearrangement joins TRBV30 to TRBJ2-1, with 12 bases aligning to TRBD1. The junction had 5 bases not matched to a gene; V was cut back by 5 bases and J by 9 bases. The CDR3 totals 13 residues. Germline assignment: CDR1 GTSNPN and CDR2 SVGIG (reference sequence). The CDR3 protein is CAWSGTGGGEQFF. The CDR3 bases are TGTGCCTGGTCCGGGACAGGGGGCGGTGAGCAGTTCTTC.

CDR3 protein: CASSVDGSETEAFF. CDR3 nucleotides: TGTGCCAGCAGCGTAGACGGGAGCGAGACTGAAGCTTTCTTT. The chain uses TRBV9 and TRBJ1-1; D not certain. The germline gives CDR1 SGDLS, CDR2 YYNGEE. Trimming took off 0 bases at V and 5 bases at J, with 11 bases between the two ends. The CDR3 runs to 14 residues.

The V and J genes are TRBV18 and TRBJ1-4; unclear D gene. From germline, CDR1 is KGHSH and CDR2 LQKENI. The CDR3 consists of 18 residues. Trimming took off 2 bases at V and 0 bases at J, with 16 bases between the two ends. In nucleotides, the CDR3 is TGTGCCAGCTCACCAAGAGAATCAGGATCTTCAACTAATGAAAAACTGTTTTTT. This sequence encodes CASSPRESGSSTNEKLFF. The full variable domain, its missing parts supplied by reference TRBV18 and TRBJ1-4, is NAGVMQNPRHLVRRRGQEARLRCSPMKGHSHVYWYRQLPEEGLKFMVYLQKENIIDESGMPKERFSAEFPKEGPSILRIQQVVRGDSAAYFCASSPRESGSSTNEKLFFGSGTQLSVL.

The V call is TRBV5-5, the J call TRBJ2-3; 11 bases agree with TRBD1. This CDR3 spans 15 amino acids. J lost 6 bases, V lost 4 bases, and 7 bases had no gene match. CDR1 is SGHKS, CDR2 YYEKEE, per germline (reference sequence). CDR3 residues: CASSEGTGGADTQYF. CDR3 coding DNA: TGTGCCAGCAGCGAGGGGACAGGGGGTGCGGATACGCAGTATTTT.

CDR3 coding DNA: TGTGCCAGTAGTTTCTACAGTGGTAGCACAGATACGCAGTATTTT. Amino acids: CASSFYSGSTDTQYF. The chain combines TRBV19 with TRBJ2-3; no reliable D call. This CDR3 has 15 residues. Germline CDR1 and CDR2: LNHDA and SQIVND (reference sequence). V shed 5 bases and J shed 0 bases, with 12 bases lying between them.

The gene calls are TRBV18 and TRBJ1-2; no definite D call. The CDR3 loop spans 11 amino acids. Per germline, CDR1 KGHSH and CDR2 LQKENI. V shed 4 bases and J shed 13 bases, with 13 bases lying between them. The CDR3 protein is CASSRESTTTF. In nucleotides, the CDR3 is TGTGCCAGCTCACGCGAATCTACCACCACCTTC.